Listed below are T cell receptor beta chains from one sample, sequenced in a study of vaccination and CD4 T cells after COVID-19. These receptors have no known antigen. One entry per CDR3 protein, called by TCRdb with MiXCR from the PCR reads. The table records around 10,000 distinct CDR3 sequences, approximately 50% of them present only once. The sequencing sample was made of CD4+ T cells from blood, cultured in vitro. Receptors were obtained from a human donor who had recovered from COVID-19. The CDR3 runs from the conserved cysteine through the conserved F or W. D genes are given only for firm matches. Not all rows give a size; the values are once, few, many and, for expanded clones, a class.

TRBV11-1	.	.	TRBJ1-2	TGTGCCAGCAGCTTAGCGCGCCACCCTAACTATGGCTACACCTTC	CASSLARHPNYGYTF
TRBV5-1	.	TRBD1	TRBJ1-2	TGCGCCAGCAGCTTGGCAGGACAGGTAGCTAACTATGGCTACACCTTC	CASSLAGQVANYGYTF
TRBV5-4	.	TRBD2	TRBJ2-5	TGTGCCAGCAGATTAGCGGGGGGGTGGGAGACCCAGTACTTC	CASRLAGGWETQYF
TRBV10-3	.	.	TRBJ1-5	TGTGCCATCTCCGGCACAGTTAATCAGCCCCAGCATTTT	CAISGTVNQPQHF
TRBV20-1	.	.	TRBJ2-2	TGCAGTGCTAGGCTTCCCTTGGGGGACACCGGGGAGCTGTTTTTT	CSARLPLGDTGELFF
TRBV7-2	once	.	TRBJ2-5	TGTGCCAGCACTTTGGGGGGGGGGCCCCAGTACTTC	CASTLGGGPQYF
TRBV7-2	once	.	TRBJ1-2	TGTGCCAGCAGCTTTAGTAACGGGGGATTGAATGGCTACACCTTC	CASSFSNGGLNGYTF
TRBV7-2	.	TRBD2	TRBJ2-2	TGTGCCAGCAGACCTAGACTAGCGGGGGGTTCCGGGGAGCTGTTTTTT	CASRPRLAGGSGELFF
TRBV19	.	.	TRBJ1-2	TGTGCCAGTAGTAACGGGAGGACGGTTCATGGCTACACCTTC	CASSNGRTVHGYTF
TRBV7-9	once	TRBD2	TRBJ2-3	TGTGCCAGCAGCCAATCGGGGGGGCCGGGAGATACGCAGTATTTT	CASSQSGGPGDTQYF
TRBV19	.	.	TRBJ2-1	TGTGCCAGTAGTATCCGGGGGATATCCTACAATGAGCAGTTCTTC	CASSIRGISYNEQFF
TRBV5-4	.	TRBD1	TRBJ1-3	TGTGCCAGCAGCCCACAGGGGGTTGGTGGTGGAAACACCATATATTTT	CASSPQGVGGGNTIYF
TRBV30	few	.	TRBJ2-5	TGTGCCTGGAGGTTTGGTCTTCCCCCGCGCGAGACCCAGTACTTC	CAWRFGLPPRETQYF
TRBV6-1	.	.	TRBJ2-7	TGTGCCAGCACCCTTCCGGGCCTTTACGAGCAGTACTTC	CASTLPGLYEQYF
TRBV4-1	once	.	TRBJ2-1	TGCGCCAGCAGCGCCCCGGGACTGAGCTCCTACAATGAGCAGTTCTTC	CASSAPGLSSYNEQFF
TRBV18	.	.	TRBJ2-6	TGTGCCAGCTCTCGTCTACAAAGGGGCCCCAGGACTGGGGCCAACGTCCTGACTTTC	CASSRLQRGPRTGANVLTF
TRBV19	.	.	TRBJ2-2	TGTGCCAGTAGGGACCAACTCGGCGGGGAGCTGTTTTTT	CASRDQLGGELFF
TRBV2	.	TRBD1	TRBJ1-6	TGTGCCAAAGACAGGGTTGCCCTCGGAGCAAATTCACCCCTCCACTTT	CAKDRVALGANSPLHF
TRBV11-2	.	TRBD2	TRBJ2-1	TGTGCCAGCAGCCACGGGGGGATCTACAATGAGCAGTTCTTC	CASSHGGIYNEQFF
TRBV24-1	.	.	TRBJ1-6	TGTGCCACCAGTGAAAATCTACAGAGCTCCTATAATTCACCCCTCCACTTT	CATSENLQSSYNSPLHF
TRBV5-5	.	TRBD1	TRBJ1-3	TGTGCCAGCAGCTTGGGGGCTTCGGGACAGGGCCGAAACACCATATATTTT	CASSLGASGQGRNTIYF
TRBV5-1	.	.	TRBJ2-3	TGCGCCAGCAGCCTCACGGGACCTCCTATTCTTACAGATACGCAGTATTTT	CASSLTGPPILTDTQYF
TRBV12-3/TRBV12-4	few	.	TRBJ1-2	TGTGCCAGCAGTTTGACGGGGGCAGGGGCTAACTATGGCTACACCTTC	CASSLTGAGANYGYTF
TRBV20-1	.	.	TRBJ1-2	TGCAGTGCGACCGGGGGTGCCGGCTACACCTTC	CSATGGAGYTF
TRBV20-1	.	.	TRBJ1-2	TGCAGTGCTGCGTTACAGGGTGGTGGCTACACCTTC	CSAALQGGGYTF
TRBV30	few	.	TRBJ2-7	TGTGCCTGGACGACGCGGTACTACGAGCAGTACTTC	CAWTTRYYEQYF
TRBV7-9	.	TRBD1	TRBJ1-1	TGTGCCAGCAGCTTAAGGAAGGGGACAGGGAAAACTGAAGCTTTCTTT	CASSLRKGTGKTEAFF
TRBV6-1	.	.	TRBJ2-1	TGTGCCAGCAGACGGGACCTAAACAATGAGCAGTTCTTC	CASRRDLNNEQFF
TRBV19	once	TRBD1	TRBJ1-1	TGTGCCAGTAGTATGACAGGGGTAATGAACACTGAAGCTTTCTTT	CASSMTGVMNTEAFF
TRBV21-1	.	.	TRBJ1-1	TGTGCCAGCAGCTCCCCTCGGGGGGCGGAAGCTTTCTTT	CASSSPRGAEAFF
TRBV6-1	few	TRBD1	TRBJ1-2	TGTGCCAGCAGTACCGGGACAGGGGTCCTGGACTATGGCTACACCTTC	CASSTGTGVLDYGYTF
TRBV7-2	.	.	TRBJ2-5	TGTGCCAGCAGCTTATCCATACAAGAGACCCAGTACTTC	CASSLSIQETQYF
TRBV5-4	.	.	TRBJ1-6	TGTGCCAGCAGCCTCATAGGCTGGAGCTCCTATAATTCACCCCTCCACTTT	CASSLIGWSSYNSPLHF
TRBV6-2/TRBV6-3	.	.	TRBJ1-5	TGTGCCAGCACCGACAGGTTCAATCAGCCCCAGCATTTT	CASTDRFNQPQHF
TRBV6-1	few	.	TRBJ1-2	TGTGCCAGCAGTGAAGCTTTCCGAGAAGGCTATGGCTACACCTTC	CASSEAFREGYGYTF
TRBV7-9	few	TRBD1	TRBJ1-5	TGTGCCAGCAGTCGCGGGCCCCGACAGGGGGGCAATCAGCCCCAGCATTTT	CASSRGPRQGGNQPQHF
TRBV6-2/TRBV6-3	few	.	TRBJ1-1	TGTGCCAGCAGTTACTCGAGGAGGGGGTCCCCTCCTTTTAACACTGAAGCTTTCTTT	CASSYSRRGSPPFNTEAFF
TRBV6-1	.	TRBD1	TRBJ1-2	TGTGCCAGCTTTGGACAGGGGCTTTTCTATGGCTACACCTTC	CASFGQGLFYGYTF
TRBV7-6	.	.	TRBJ2-7	TGTGCCAGCAGCTTCCAGGGCGCTCTCTACGAGCAGTACTTC	CASSFQGALYEQYF
TRBV7-2	.	TRBD2	TRBJ2-5	TGTGCCAGCAGCTTAGTGCCGGGGGGAGGAGAGACCCAGTACTTC	CASSLVPGGGETQYF
TRBV14	.	.	TRBJ1-6	TGTGCCAGCAGCCAAGGCCCCTTGGCCCTCCACTTT	CASSQGPLALHF
TRBV6-1	few	.	TRBJ1-1	TGTGCCAGCAGCCGAGGGGAGAACACTGAAGCTTTCTTT	CASSRGENTEAFF
TRBV6-1	.	TRBD2	TRBJ2-1	TGTGCCAGCAGGGGGGCGGCTAGCGGGAACAATGAGCAGTTCTTC	CASRGAASGNNEQFF
TRBV30	.	.	TRBJ1-5	TGTGCCTGGAGTGGGGGGGGAGGGAATCAGCCCCAGCATTTT	CAWSGGGGNQPQHF